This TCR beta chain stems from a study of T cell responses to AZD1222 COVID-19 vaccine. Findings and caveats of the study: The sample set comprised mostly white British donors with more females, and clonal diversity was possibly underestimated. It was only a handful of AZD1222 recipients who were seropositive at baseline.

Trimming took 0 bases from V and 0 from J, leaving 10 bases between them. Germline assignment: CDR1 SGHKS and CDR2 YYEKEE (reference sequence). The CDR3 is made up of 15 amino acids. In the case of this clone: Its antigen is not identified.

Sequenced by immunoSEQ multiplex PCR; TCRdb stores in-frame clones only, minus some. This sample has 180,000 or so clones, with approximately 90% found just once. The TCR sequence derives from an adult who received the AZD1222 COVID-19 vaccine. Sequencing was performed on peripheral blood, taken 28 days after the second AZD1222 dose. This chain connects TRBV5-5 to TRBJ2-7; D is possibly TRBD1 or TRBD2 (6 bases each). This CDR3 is CASSLGGTYSYEQYF. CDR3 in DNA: TGTGCCAGCAGCTTGGGCGGGACATACTCCTACGAGCAGTACTTC. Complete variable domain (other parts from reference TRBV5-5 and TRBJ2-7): DAGVTQSPTHLIKTRGQQVTLRCSPISGHKSVSWYQQVLGQGPQFIFQYYEKEERGRGNFPDRFSARQFPNYSSELNVNALLLGDSALYLCASSLGGTYSYEQYFGPGTRLTVT.